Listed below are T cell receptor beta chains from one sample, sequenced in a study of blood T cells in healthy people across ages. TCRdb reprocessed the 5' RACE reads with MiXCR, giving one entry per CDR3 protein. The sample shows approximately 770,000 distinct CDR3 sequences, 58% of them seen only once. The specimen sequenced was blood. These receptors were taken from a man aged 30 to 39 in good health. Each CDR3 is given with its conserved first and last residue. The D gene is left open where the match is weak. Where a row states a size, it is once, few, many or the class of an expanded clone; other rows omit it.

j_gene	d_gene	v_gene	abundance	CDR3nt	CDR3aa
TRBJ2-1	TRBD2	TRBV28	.	TGTGCCAGCAGTTTATGGTCTAGCGGGACTTCGTACAATGAGCAGTTCTTC	CASSLWSSGTSYNEQFF
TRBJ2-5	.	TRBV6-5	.	TGTGCCAGCAGTTACCGAGGGGTCCCAGAGACCCAGTACTTC	CASSYRGVPETQYF
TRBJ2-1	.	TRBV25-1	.	TGTGCCAGCAGCCATTATGAGCAGTTCTTC	CASSHYEQFF
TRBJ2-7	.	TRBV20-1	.	TGCAGTGCTAGCCTTTTGATTTACGAGCAGTACTTC	CSASLLIYEQYF
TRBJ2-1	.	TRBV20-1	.	TGCAGTGCTAGGCGGGGCGCCAACAATGAGCAGTTCTTC	CSARRGANNEQFF
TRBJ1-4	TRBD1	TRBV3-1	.	TGTGCCAGCAGCCAAGATCTGGAGGGGGCAGTTAATGAAAAACTGTTTTTT	CASSQDLEGAVNEKLFF
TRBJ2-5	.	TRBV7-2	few	TGTGCCAGCAGCTTAACTAGAAAAGAGACCCAGTACTTC	CASSLTRKETQYF
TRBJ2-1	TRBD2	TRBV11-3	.	TGTGCCAGCAGCCCCCGGGGGGGGCCTTTGAATGAGCAGTTCTTC	CASSPRGGPLNEQFF
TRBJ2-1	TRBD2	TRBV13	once	TGTGCCAGCAGCTCCCGGACTAGCGGGAGGCTGGATGAGCAGTTCTTC	CASSSRTSGRLDEQFF
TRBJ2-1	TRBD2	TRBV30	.	TGTGCCTGGAGTCAGCAATCGGCGGGAGGGGGGGTTGAGCAGTTCTTC	CAWSQQSAGGGVEQFF
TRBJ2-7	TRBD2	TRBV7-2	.	TGTGCCAGCAGCTTAGCGATTACTAGCGCGGGCAACGAGCAGTACTTC	CASSLAITSAGNEQYF
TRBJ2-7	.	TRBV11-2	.	TGTGCCAGCAGCTTCTTTGGTTTCTCCTACGAGCAGTACTTC	CASSFFGFSYEQYF
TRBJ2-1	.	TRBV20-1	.	TGCAGTGCCGCCAATCCGGGATACAATGAGCAGTTCTTC	CSAANPGYNEQFF
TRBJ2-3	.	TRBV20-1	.	TGCAGTGCTAGAACGGCGCCAGGGGATACGCAGTATTTT	CSARTAPGDTQYF
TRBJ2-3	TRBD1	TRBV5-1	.	TGCGCCAGCAGCTTGTTGACAGGGGGTGCAGATACGCAGTATTTT	CASSLLTGGADTQYF
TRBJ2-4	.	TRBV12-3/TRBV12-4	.	TGTGCCAGCAGCCCGGGACTTCGGCAGTACTTC	CASSPGLRQYF
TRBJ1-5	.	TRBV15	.	TGTGCCACCAGCAGAGATCCTGATCAGCCCCAGCATTTT	CATSRDPDQPQHF
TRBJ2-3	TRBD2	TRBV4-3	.	TGCGCCAGCAGCCCCACCCTAGCGGGAGTCACAGATACGCAGTATTTT	CASSPTLAGVTDTQYF
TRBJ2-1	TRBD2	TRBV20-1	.	TGCAGTGCTGGATCGACTAGCGGGTACAATGAGCAGTTCTTC	CSAGSTSGYNEQFF
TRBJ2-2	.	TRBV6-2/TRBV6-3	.	TGTGCCGCCGGGAACACCGGGGAGCTGTTTTTT	CAAGNTGELFF
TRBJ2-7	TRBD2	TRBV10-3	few	TGTGCCATCAGTCGCGGACTAGCGGGAAATACGAACGAGCAGTACTTC	CAISRGLAGNTNEQYF
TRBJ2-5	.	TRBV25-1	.	TGTGCCAGCAGTGATGGGGGAGGGGGAGAAGAGACCCAGTACTTC	CASSDGGGGEETQYF
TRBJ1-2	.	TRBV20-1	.	TGCAGTGCTAGTACCTGGGTAGCTGCCTATGGCTACACCTTC	CSASTWVAAYGYTF
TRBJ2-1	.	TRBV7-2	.	TGTGCCAGCAGCTCCGAGAATTATTACAGGGTTATGGAGCAGTTCTTC	CASSSENYYRVMEQFF
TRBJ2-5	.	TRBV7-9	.	TGTGCCAGCAGCCTCGAGGGTGACTCGTTTTGGACCCAGTACTTC	CASSLEGDSFWTQYF
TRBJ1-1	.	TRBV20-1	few	TGCAGTGGACAGAAGGCGGCGTGGAACACTGAAGCTTTCTTT	CSGQKAAWNTEAFF
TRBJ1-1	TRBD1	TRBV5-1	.	TGCGCCAGCAGCCTGGACAGGGGGGGCACTGAAGCTTTCTTT	CASSLDRGGTEAFF
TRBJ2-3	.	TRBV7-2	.	TGTGCCAGCAGCTTAGACCCGGGATCTATCGCAGATACGCAGTATTTT	CASSLDPGSIADTQYF
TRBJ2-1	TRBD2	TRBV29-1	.	TGCAGCGTTGGCTGGCTGAGCGGGAGTCCCTACAATGAGCAGTTCTTC	CSVGWLSGSPYNEQFF
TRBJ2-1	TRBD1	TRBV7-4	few	TGTGCCAGCAGCTGGGGACAGGGCTTCAACAATGAGCAGTTCTTC	CASSWGQGFNNEQFF
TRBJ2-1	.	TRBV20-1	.	TGCAGTGCCACTAGGGGCAATGAGCAGTTCTTC	CSATRGNEQFF
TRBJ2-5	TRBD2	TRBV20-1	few	TGCAGTGCGGGAGGGACTAGCGAGCCATTGGGGACCCAGTACTTC	CSAGGTSEPLGTQYF
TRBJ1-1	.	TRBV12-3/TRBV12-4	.	TGTGCCAGCAGTAACACAGAAGTCACTGAAGCTTTCTTT	CASSNTEVTEAFF
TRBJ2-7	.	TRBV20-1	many	TGCAGTGCTGGCGAGAGAGCCTACGAGCAGTACTTC	CSAGERAYEQYF
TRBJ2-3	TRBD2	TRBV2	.	TGTGCCAGCAGTAGTGAGACTAGCGGGGATATAGATACGCAGTATTTT	CASSSETSGDIDTQYF
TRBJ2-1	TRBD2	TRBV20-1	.	TGCAGTGCTTTACTAGCGGGAGAAGGAGAGACCCGGTTCTTC	CSALLAGEGETRFF